The 12 T cell receptor beta chains below were found in one sample sequenced in a study of T cells in tuberculosis. After thawing and overnight rest, PBMC were stained with GMM-loaded CD1B tetramer, viability dye and anti-CD3 for sorting. C32 glucose monomycolate from Rhodococcus equi was loaded onto the CD1B tetramers. Clones were sequenced by immunoSEQ multiplex PCR, and TCRdb holds only the in-frame ones, with some missing. The table has 70,000 to 95,000 clones, roughly 88% seen once. Sequencing was done on a sample of CD1b-GMM tetramer-negative cells sorted from PBMCs. Every receptor here comes from an adult woman with latent tuberculosis.

The chain employs TRBV28 and TRBJ1-4; no clear D gene. V gave up 10 bases and J gave up 8 bases, with 17 bases separating them. This CDR3 is built from 13 residues. CDR1 and CDR2 from the germline V gene are MDHEN and SYDVKM. The CDR3 DNA sequence: TGTGCCACCTGTTTGGCAGAGGGAGAAAAACTGTTTTTT. This translates into CATCLAEGEKLFF.

This chain links TRBV12-2 with TRBJ2-7; the DNA was not compared with TRBD2, the D call given in the table. TRBV12-2 is a known pseudogene. The CDR3 has 15 amino acids. The CDR3 loop reads CASRWGLDWSYEQYF. The CDR3 region has the DNA TGTGCAAGTCGCTGGGGACTCGATTGGTCCTACGAGCAGTACTTC.

The chain links TRBV19 to TRBJ2-2; 14 bases align to TRBD2. The CDR3 totals 18 residues. The germline V gene has CDR1 LNHDA and CDR2 SQIVND (reference sequence). Losses at the gene ends were 10 bases for V and 7 bases for J; bases not matched to a gene: 17. The CDR3 protein is CATLNQSGTSGGIGELFF. The CDR3 nucleotides read TGTGCCACCCTCAATCAATCCGGGACTAGCGGGGGTATCGGGGAGCTGTTTTTT.

V gene TRBV5-1 combines with J gene TRBJ1-5, with D uncertain. In germline, CDR1 is SGHRS, CDR2 YFSETQ. This CDR3 has 15 amino acids. V lost 0 bases, J lost 0 bases, and 7 bases lay in between. As DNA, the CDR3 is TGCGCCAGCAGCTTGGGAGAGCATAGCAATCAGCCCCAGCATTTT. Amino acids: CASSLGEHSNQPQHF.

The rearrangement joins TRBV11-3 to TRBJ1-6; tentative D call: TRBD1 (6 bases). CDR3 length: 17 amino acids. The germline gives CDR1 SGHNT, CDR2 YENEEA. V shed 0 bases and J shed 7 bases, with 16 bases lying between them. Here the CDR3 reads CASSLDRVGRGNSPLHF. The CDR3 DNA is TGTGCCAGCAGCTTAGATCGGGTCGGCAGGGGAAATTCACCCCTCCACTTT.

This rearrangement joins TRBV10-3 to TRBJ2-2; possibly TRBD1 for D (5 bases). This CDR3 comprises 13 residues. CDR1 and CDR2 from the germline V gene are ENHRY and SYGVKD. V gave up 7 bases and J gave up 1 base, with 7 bases separating them. The CDR3 DNA follows: TGTGCCATCACTGACAGGAACACCGGGGAGCTGTTTTTT. Translation: CAITDRNTGELFF.

A note on this clone: An end of the junction differs from the germline gene, which may be a read error. The gene calls are TRBV4-1 and TRBJ1-4; tentative D call: TRBD1 (5 bases). The CDR3 is 13 amino acids. Germline V lookup: CDR1 MGHRA, CDR2 YSYEKL. CDR3 amino acids: CASTQIGGEKLFF. The CDR3 DNA follows: TGCGCCAGCACCCAAATCGGGGGTGAAAAACTGTTTTTT.

V usage is TRBV5-1 and J usage is TRBJ2-1; 9 bases are shared with TRBD2. The trim removed 2 bases at V and 3 bases at J, leaving 3 bases unmatched. The CDR3 consists of 15 residues. Germline-derived CDR1 and CDR2 are SGHRS and YFSETQ. DNA for the CDR3: TGCGCCAGCAGCTTCGGCGGGGGGGACTACAATGAGCAGTTCTTC. Its protein is CASSFGGGDYNEQFF.

This chain joins TRBV14 and TRBJ2-1, with a weak D call TRBD1 (5 bases). V lost 1 base and J lost 4, with 8 bases in between. This CDR3 comprises 14 residues. Looked up from germline, CDR1 is SGHDN and CDR2 is FVKESK. CDR3 nucleotide sequence: TGTGCCAGCAGCCAAGGGGCAGGGTACAATGAGCAGTTCTTC. This translates into CASSQGAGYNEQFF.

The chain links TRBV29-1 to TRBJ1-2, with 9 bases aligning to TRBD1. This CDR3 is 14 amino acids long. The junction had 7 bases not matched to a gene; V was cut back by 5 bases and J by 3 bases. Germline V gene sequence: CDR1 SQVTM, CDR2 ANQGSEA. The CDR3: CSVWEQGADYGYTF. DNA of the CDR3: TGCAGCGTTTGGGAACAGGGGGCTGACTATGGCTACACCTTC.

This chain connects TRBV5-1 to TRBJ2-5; 11 nucleotides match TRBD1. After removal of 3 bases from V and 6 bases from J, the junction contained 7 bases not matched to a gene. The CDR3 runs to 15 residues. Germline V gene data show CDR1 as SGHRS and CDR2 as YFSETQ. The CDR3 DNA follows: TGCGCCAGCAGCTGGGGGGACAGGGGGAGGCAGACCCAGTACTTC. Encoded protein: CASSWGDRGRQTQYF.

For the CDR3, the DNA is TGTGCCAGCAGTGAACAGGGGCGCCTTTATAATTCACCCCTCCACTTT. It specifies CASSEQGRLYNSPLHF. The J gene is TRBJ1-6, the V gene TRBV28, with 7 bases fitting TRBD1. Per germline, CDR1 MDHEN and CDR2 SYDVKM. After removal of 5 bases from V and 4 bases from J, the junction contained 8 bases not matched to a gene. CDR3 size: 16 residues.